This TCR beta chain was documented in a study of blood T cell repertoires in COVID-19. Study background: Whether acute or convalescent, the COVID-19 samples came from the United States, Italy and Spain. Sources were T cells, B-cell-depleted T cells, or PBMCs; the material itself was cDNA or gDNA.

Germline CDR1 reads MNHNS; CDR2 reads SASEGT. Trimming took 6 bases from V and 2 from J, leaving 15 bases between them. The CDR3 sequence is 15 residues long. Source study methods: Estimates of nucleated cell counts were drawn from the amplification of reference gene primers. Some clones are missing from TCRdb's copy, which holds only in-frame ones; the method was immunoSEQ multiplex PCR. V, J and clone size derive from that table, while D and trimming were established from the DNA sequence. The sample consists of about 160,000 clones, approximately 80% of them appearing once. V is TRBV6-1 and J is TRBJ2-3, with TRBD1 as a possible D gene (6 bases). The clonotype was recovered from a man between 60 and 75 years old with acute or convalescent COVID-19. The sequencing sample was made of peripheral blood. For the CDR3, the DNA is TGTGCCAGCAGAGAGCACAGGGAGACCACAGATACGCAGTATTTT. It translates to CASREHRETTDTQYF.